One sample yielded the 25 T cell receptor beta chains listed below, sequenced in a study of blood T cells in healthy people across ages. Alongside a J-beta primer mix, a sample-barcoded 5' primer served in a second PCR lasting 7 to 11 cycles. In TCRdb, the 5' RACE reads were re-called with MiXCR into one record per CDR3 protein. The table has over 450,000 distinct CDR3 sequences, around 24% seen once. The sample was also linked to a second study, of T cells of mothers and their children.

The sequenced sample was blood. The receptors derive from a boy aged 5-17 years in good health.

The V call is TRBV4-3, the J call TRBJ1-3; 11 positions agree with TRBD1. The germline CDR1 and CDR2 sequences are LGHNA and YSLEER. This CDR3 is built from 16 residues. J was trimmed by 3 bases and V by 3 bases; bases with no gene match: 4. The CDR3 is CASSQDRGRGGNTIYF. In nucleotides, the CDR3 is TGCGCCAGCAGCCAGGACAGGGGGCGAGGTGGAAACACCATATATTTT.

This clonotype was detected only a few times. The CDR3 sequence: CASTSWASGTDTQYF. CDR3 nucleotide sequence: TGTGCCAGTACGAGTTGGGCGTCGGGCACAGATACGCAGTATTTT. This chain uses TRBV19 with TRBJ2-3, with unresolved D. Germline CDR1 LNHDA, CDR2 SQIVND (reference sequence). Trimming pared 7 bases from V and 1 base from J, leaving 15 bases between. The CDR3 spans 15 residues.

The CDR3 bases are TGTGCCACCAGAGAGGGTCCGGAGTTTAAGGGTCGCTACGAGCAGTACTTC. It encodes CATREGPEFKGRYEQYF. The chain recombines TRBV10-3 with TRBJ2-7; D might be TRBD2 (5 bases). V gave up 10 bases and J gave up 3 bases, with 28 bases separating them. The CDR3 runs to 17 residues. CDR1 is ENHRY, CDR2 SYGVKD, per germline.

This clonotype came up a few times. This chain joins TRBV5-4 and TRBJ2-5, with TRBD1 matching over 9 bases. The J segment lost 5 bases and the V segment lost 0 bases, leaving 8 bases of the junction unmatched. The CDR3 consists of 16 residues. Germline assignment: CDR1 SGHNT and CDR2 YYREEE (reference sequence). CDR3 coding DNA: TGTGCCAGCAGCTTGGATGGGACAGGGCGGGCGGAGACCCAGTACTTC. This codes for CASSLDGTGRAETQYF.

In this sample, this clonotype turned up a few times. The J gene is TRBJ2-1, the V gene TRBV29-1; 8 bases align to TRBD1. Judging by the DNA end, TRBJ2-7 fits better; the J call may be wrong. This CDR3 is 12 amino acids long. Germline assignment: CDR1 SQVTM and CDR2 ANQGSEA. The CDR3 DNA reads TGCAGCGTGGAACAGGGGGCCTACGAGCAGTACTTC. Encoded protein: CSVEQGAYEQYF.

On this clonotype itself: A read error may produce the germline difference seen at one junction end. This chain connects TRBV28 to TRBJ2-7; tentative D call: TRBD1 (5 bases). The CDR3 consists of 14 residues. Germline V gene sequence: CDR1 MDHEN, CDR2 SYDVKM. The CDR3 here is CASTQGDGTYEQYF. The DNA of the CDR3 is TGCGCCAGCACTCAGGGTGACGGAACCTACGAGCAGTACTTC.

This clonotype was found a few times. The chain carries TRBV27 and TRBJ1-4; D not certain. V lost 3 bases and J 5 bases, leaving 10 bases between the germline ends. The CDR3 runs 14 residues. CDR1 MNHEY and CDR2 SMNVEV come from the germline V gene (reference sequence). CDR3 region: CASSFSGPNEKLFF. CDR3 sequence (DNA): TGTGCCAGCAGTTTCTCAGGCCCGAATGAAAAACTGTTTTTT.

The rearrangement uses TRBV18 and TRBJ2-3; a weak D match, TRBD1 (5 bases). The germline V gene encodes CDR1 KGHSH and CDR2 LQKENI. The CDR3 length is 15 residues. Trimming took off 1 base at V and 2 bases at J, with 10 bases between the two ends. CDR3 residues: CASSPQAGITDTQYF. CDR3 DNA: TGTGCCAGCTCACCACAGGCAGGGATCACAGATACGCAGTATTTT.

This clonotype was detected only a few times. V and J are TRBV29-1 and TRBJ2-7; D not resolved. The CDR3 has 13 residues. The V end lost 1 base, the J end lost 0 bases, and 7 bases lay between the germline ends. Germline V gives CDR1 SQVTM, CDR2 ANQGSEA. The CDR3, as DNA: TGCAGCGTTGAAGGGGCCGCCTCCTACGAGCAGTACTTC. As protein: CSVEGAASYEQYF.

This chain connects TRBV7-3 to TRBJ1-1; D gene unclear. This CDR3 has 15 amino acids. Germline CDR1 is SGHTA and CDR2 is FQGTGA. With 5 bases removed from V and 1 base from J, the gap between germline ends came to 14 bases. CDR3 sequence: CASSPIIGRNTEAFF. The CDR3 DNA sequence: TGTGCCAGCAGCCCGATCATAGGACGGAACACTGAAGCTTTCTTT. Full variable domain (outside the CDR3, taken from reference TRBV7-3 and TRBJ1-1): GAGVSQTPSNKVTEKGKYVELRCDPISGHTALYWYRQSLGQGPEFLIYFQGTGAADDSGLPNDRFFAVRPEGSVSTLKIQRTERGDSAVYLCASSPIIGRNTEAFFGQGTRLTVV.

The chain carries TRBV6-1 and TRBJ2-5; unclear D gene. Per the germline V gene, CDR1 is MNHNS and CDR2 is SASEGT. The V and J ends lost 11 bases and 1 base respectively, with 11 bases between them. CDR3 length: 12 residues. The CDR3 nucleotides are TGTGCCGGCTCAAGGGCCCAAGAGACCCAGTACTTC. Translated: CAGSRAQETQYF.

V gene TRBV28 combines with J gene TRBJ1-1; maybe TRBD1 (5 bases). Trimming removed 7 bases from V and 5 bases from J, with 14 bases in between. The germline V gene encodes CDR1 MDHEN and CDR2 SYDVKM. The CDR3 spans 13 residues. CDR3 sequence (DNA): TGTGCCAGCATCGCAGGGCGTAGGACTGAAGCTTTCTTT. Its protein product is CASIAGRRTEAFF.

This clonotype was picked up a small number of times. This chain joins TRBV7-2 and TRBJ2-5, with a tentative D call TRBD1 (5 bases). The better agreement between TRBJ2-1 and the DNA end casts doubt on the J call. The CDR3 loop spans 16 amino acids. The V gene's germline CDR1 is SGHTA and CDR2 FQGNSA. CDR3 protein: CASGYLWSRAGDEQFF. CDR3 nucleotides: TGTGCCAGCGGATACCTATGGAGCAGGGCAGGCGATGAGCAGTTCTTC.

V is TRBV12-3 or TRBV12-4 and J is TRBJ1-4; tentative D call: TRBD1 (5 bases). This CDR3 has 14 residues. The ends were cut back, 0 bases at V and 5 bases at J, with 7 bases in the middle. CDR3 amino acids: CASSLAQGNEKLFF. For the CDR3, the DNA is TGTGCCAGCAGTTTAGCCCAGGGCAATGAAAAACTGTTTTTT.

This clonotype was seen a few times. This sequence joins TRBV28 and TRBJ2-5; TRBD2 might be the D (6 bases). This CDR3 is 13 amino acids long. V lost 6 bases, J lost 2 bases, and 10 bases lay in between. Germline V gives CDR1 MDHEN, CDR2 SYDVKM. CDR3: CASRAGLQETQYF. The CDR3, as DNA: TGTGCCAGCAGGGCGGGACTTCAAGAGACCCAGTACTTC.

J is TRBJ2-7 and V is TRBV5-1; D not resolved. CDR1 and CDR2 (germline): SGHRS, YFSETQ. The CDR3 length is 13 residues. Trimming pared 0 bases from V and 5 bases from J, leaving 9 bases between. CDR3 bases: TGCGCCAGCAGCTTGGGGGTGGCCGACGAGCAGTACTTC. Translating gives CASSLGVADEQYF.

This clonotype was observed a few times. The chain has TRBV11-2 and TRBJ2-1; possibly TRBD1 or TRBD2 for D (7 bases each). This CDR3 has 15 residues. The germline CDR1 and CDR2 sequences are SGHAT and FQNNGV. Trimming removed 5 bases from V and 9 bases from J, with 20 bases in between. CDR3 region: CASSPPGLQGIEQFF. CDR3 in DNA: TGTGCCAGCAGCCCTCCGGGACTACAGGGGATTGAGCAGTTCTTC.

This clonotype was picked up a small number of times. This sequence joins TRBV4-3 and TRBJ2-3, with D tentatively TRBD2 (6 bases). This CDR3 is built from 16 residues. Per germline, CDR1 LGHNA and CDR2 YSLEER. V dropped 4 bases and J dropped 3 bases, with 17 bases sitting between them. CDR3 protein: CASSRTKGPETDTQYF. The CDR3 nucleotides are TGCGCCAGCAGCCGGACTAAGGGACCTGAAACAGATACGCAGTATTTT.

CDR3 region: CASSARDRGLVVANVLTF. CDR3 nucleotide sequence: TGTGCCAGCAGCGCTCGGGACAGGGGGTTGGTTGTGGCCAACGTCCTGACTTTC. The chain links TRBV7-2 to TRBJ2-6; 11 positions agree with TRBD1. From germline, CDR1 is SGHTA and CDR2 FQGNSA. The junction had 12 bases not matched to a gene; V was cut back by 5 bases and J by 6 bases. The CDR3 extends over 18 amino acids.

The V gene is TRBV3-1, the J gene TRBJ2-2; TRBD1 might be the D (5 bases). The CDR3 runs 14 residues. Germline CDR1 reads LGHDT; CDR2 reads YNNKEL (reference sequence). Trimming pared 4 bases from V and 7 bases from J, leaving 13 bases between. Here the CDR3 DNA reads TGTGCCAGCAGCCCGAAAGGGGTGGACGGGGAGCTGTTTTTT. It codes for CASSPKGVDGELFF.

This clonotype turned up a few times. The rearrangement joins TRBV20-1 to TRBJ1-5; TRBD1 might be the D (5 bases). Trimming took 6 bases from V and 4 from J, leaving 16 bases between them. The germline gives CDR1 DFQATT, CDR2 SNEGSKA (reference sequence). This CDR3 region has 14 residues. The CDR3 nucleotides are TGCAGTGCCAGTTGGATGGGACTGAATCAGCCCCAGCATTTT. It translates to CSASWMGLNQPQHF.

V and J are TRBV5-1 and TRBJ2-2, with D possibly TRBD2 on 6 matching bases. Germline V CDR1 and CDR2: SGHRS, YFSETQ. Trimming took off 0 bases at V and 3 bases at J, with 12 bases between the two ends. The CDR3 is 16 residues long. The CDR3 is CASSLEQERDTGELFF. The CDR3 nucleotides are TGCGCCAGCAGCTTGGAGCAGGAGCGGGACACCGGGGAGCTGTTTTTT.

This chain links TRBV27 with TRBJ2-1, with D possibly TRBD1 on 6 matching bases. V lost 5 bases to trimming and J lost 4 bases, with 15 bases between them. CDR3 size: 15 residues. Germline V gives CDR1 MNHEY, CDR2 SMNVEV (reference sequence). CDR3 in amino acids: CASSTGTYQYNEQFF. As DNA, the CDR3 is TGTGCCAGCAGTACCGGGACATACCAATACAATGAGCAGTTCTTC.

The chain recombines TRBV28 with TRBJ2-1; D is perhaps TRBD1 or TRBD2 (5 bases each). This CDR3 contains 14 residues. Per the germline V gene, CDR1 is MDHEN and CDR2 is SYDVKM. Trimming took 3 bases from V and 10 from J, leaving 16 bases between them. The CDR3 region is CASSFGARDGEQFF. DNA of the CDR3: TGTGCCAGCAGTTTCGGGGCCAGGGATGGCGAGCAGTTCTTC.

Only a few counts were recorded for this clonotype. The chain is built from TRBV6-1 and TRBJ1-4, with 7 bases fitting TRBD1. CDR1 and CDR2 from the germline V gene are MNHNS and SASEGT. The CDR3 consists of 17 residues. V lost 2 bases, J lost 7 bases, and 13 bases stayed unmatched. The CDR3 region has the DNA TGTGCCAGCAGTGAACGACCCCGGACAGGACCCGGTGAAAAACTGTTTTTT. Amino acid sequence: CASSERPRTGPGEKLFF.